Listed below are T cell receptor beta chains from one sample, sequenced in a study of identical twins. TCRdb reprocessed the 5' RACE reads with MiXCR, giving one entry per CDR3 protein. This table holds around 230,000 distinct CDR3 sequences, approximately 9% found once. Input material: memory (CD45RO+) T cells sorted from blood. The receptors come from a woman aged 18-29 years in good health. The CDR3 runs from the conserved cysteine through the conserved F or W. D genes are given only for firm matches. Rows give clone size only sometimes, using once, few, many, or a class for an expanded clone.

clone size,J gene,D gene,V gene,CDR3 protein,CDR3 DNA
-,TRBJ1-1,TRBD1,TRBV11-2,CASSLRDRSNREAFF,TGTGCCAGCAGCCTAAGGGACAGGTCCAATCGGGAAGCTTTCTTT
few,TRBJ1-4,TRBD1,TRBV12-3/TRBV12-4,CASRPTGSIEKLFF,TGTGCCAGCAGGCCGACAGGGAGCATTGAAAAACTGTTTTTT
few,TRBJ2-7,TRBD1,TRBV12-3/TRBV12-4,CASSLRGQGSYEQYF,TGTGCCAGCAGTTTGCGGGGACAGGGCTCCTACGAGCAGTACTTC
-,TRBJ1-5,-,TRBV12-3/TRBV12-4,CASRNWTVKDNQPQHF,TGTGCCAGCAGAAATTGGACAGTGAAAGACAATCAGCCCCAGCATTTT
few,TRBJ1-2,-,TRBV16,CASSPGAAQSRGAF,TGTGCCAGCAGCCCCGGTGCCGCCCAGTCGAGGGGGGCCTTC
-,TRBJ1-1,-,TRBV29-1,CSVVSTALMNTEAFF,TGCAGCGTTGTAAGCACAGCCCTCATGAACACTGAAGCTTTCTTT
-,TRBJ1-1,-,TRBV10-1,CASSSLGNTEAFF,TGCGCCAGCAGTAGTCTGGGAAACACTGAAGCTTTCTTT
-,TRBJ2-7,TRBD1,TRBV7-9,CASSSTGRAQYF,TGTGCCAGCAGCTCGACAGGGCGGGCGCAGTACTTC
few,TRBJ2-2,-,TRBV15,CATSRAGWELFF,TGTGCCACCAGCAGAGCGGGCTGGGAGCTGTTTTTT
-,TRBJ1-2,-,TRBV5-1,CASSPVGERLHGYTF,TGCGCCAGCAGCCCGGTCGGGGAAAGGTTGCATGGCTACACCTTC
-,TRBJ2-3,-,TRBV5-1,CASSGPPGGADTQYF,TGCGCCAGCAGCGGGCCCCCCGGGGGAGCAGATACGCAGTATTTT
few,TRBJ1-1,-,TRBV12-3/TRBV12-4,CASSPPGRSNTEAFF,TGTGCCAGCAGTCCCCCGGGACGGTCGAACACTGAAGCTTTCTTT
few,TRBJ2-1,-,TRBV20-1,CSAPTGVEQFF,TGCAGTGCCCCAACAGGTGTTGAGCAGTTCTTC
few,TRBJ2-7,-,TRBV29-1,CSVDNRDSYEQYF,TGCAGCGTTGATAACCGAGACTCCTACGAGCAGTACTTC
few,TRBJ2-1,TRBD2,TRBV15,CATSRGNMGLYNEQFF,TGTGCCACCAGCAGGGGGAATATGGGACTATACAATGAGCAGTTCTTC